Listed here are 21 T cell receptor beta chains from one sample, sequenced in a study of T cell responses to AZD1222 COVID-19 vaccine. Method: immunoSEQ multiplex PCR; TCRdb's copy keeps in-frame clones and lacks some. The table has more than 150,000 clones, about 93% seen once. Sequencing used peripheral blood, obtained on day 0 of AZD1222 vaccination. These receptors were obtained from an adult in good health.

The V gene is TRBV2, the J gene TRBJ2-7; possible D gene TRBD2, 5 bases. The V gene's germline CDR1 is SNHLY and CDR2 FYNNEI. Trimming removed 8 bases from V and 3 bases from J, with 8 bases in between. The CDR3 loop spans 11 amino acids. CDR3 in amino acids: CASHRDYEQYF. The CDR3 DNA sequence: TGTGCCAGCCACCGGGACTACGAGCAGTACTTC.

The chain has TRBV12-3 or TRBV12-4 and TRBJ1-5; TRBD1 is a possible D gene (5 bases). The V gene lost 6 bases and the J gene lost 4 bases, with 10 bases spanning the gap. The length of the CDR3 is 13 residues. This CDR3 is CASRRPGNQPQHF. CDR3 nucleotides: TGTGCCAGCAGACGACCAGGGAATCAGCCCCAGCATTTT.

This clone occurred once. The chain joins TRBV4-1 to TRBJ2-7, with a tentative D call TRBD2 (5 bases). Germline assignment: CDR1 MGHRA and CDR2 YSYEKL. This CDR3 is built from 15 residues. V lost 1 base to trimming and J lost 3 bases, with 13 bases between them. In DNA, the CDR3 is TGCGCCAGCAGCCAAGGACCGTACAGCGGCTACGAGCAGTACTTC. Its translation: CASSQGPYSGYEQYF.

The rearrangement links TRBV28 to TRBJ1-3; D is unclear. The CDR3 sequence is 16 residues long. V lost 5 bases and J 4 bases, leaving 18 bases between the germline ends. Germline loops: CDR1 MDHEN, CDR2 SYDVKM. The CDR3 DNA sequence: TGTGCCAGCAGTCGAATCGTTAGGCTACGGGGAAACACCATATATTTT. Protein: CASSRIVRLRGNTIYF.

This rearrangement joins TRBV15 to TRBJ1-5; no clear D. The ends were cut back, 0 bases at V and 4 bases at J, with 4 bases in the middle. CDR1 LNHNV and CDR2 YYDKDF come from the germline V gene (reference sequence). There are 13 residues in the CDR3. The DNA for the CDR3 is TGTGCCACCAGCAGAGACTTAAATCAGCCCCAGCATTTT. Its protein product is CATSRDLNQPQHF.

The CDR3, as DNA: TGTGCCAGCAGCAGTACAGGGGGCCGCACTGAAGCTTTCTTT. It specifies CASSSTGGRTEAFF. J is TRBJ1-1 and V is TRBV3-1 (or the pseudogene TRBV3-2); TRBD1 matches at 9 bases. This CDR3 is built from 14 residues. The V gene's germline CDR1 is LGHDT and CDR2 YNNKEL (reference sequence). The V segment lost 5 bases and the J segment 4 bases; nucleotides outside the gene matches: 5.

DNA of the CDR3: TGTGCCAGCAGTTTATCGGGGATTAACTATGGCTACACCTTC. Translating it yields CASSLSGINYGYTF. The rearrangement uses TRBV27 and TRBJ1-2; D uncertain. The CDR3 runs to 14 residues. Germline V gene data show CDR1 as MNHEY and CDR2 as SMNVEV (reference sequence). Trimming took 0 bases from V and 1 from J, leaving 6 bases between them.

The V call is TRBV7-9, the J call TRBJ2-5; D gene ambiguous. Germline lookup yields CDR1 SEHNR and CDR2 FQNEAQ (reference sequence). V dropped 1 base and J dropped 7 bases, with 10 bases sitting between them. The CDR3 is 13 amino acids. This CDR3 is CASSLGPRRTQYF. The CDR3 bases are TGTGCCAGCAGCTTAGGGCCGAGGCGGACCCAGTACTTC.

This chain connects TRBV10-3 to TRBJ1-4, with D perhaps TRBD1 (5 bases). Germline CDR1 is ENHRY and CDR2 is SYGVKD. The CDR3 consists of 15 residues. The V end was cut by 0 bases, the J end by 7 bases, with 12 bases between. CDR3 region: CAISESGLGGEKLFF. CDR3 DNA sequence: TGTGCCATCAGTGAGTCGGGCCTGGGGGGTGAAAAACTGTTTTTT.

V gene TRBV3-1 (or the pseudogene TRBV3-2) combines with J gene TRBJ1-4; TRBD1 matches 7 bases. CDR3 length: 13 residues. The V segment lost 3 bases and the J segment 15 bases; nucleotides outside the gene matches: 10. The germline CDR1 and CDR2 sequences are LGHDT and YNNKEL (reference sequence). This CDR3 is CASSHRGGVEVFF. CDR3 bases: TGTGCCAGCAGCCATCGAGGGGGCGTCGAGGTGTTTTTT.

The chain is built from TRBV5-1 and TRBJ2-7, with D unclear. V was shortened by 0 bases and J by 6 bases, with 16 bases between the two germline ends. There are 15 residues in the CDR3. CDR1 is SGHRS and CDR2 is YFSETQ in the germline V gene. Here the CDR3 reads CASSLEPVPSREQYF. CDR3 DNA: TGCGCCAGCAGCTTGGAACCCGTCCCTAGTCGCGAGCAGTACTTC. Supplemented by reference TRBV5-1 and TRBJ2-7, the full variable domain reads KAGVTQTPRYLIKTRGQQVTLSCSPISGHRSVSWYQQTPGQGLQFLFEYFSETQRNKGNFPGRFSGRQFSNSRSEMNVSTLELGDSALYLCASSLEPVPSREQYFGPGTRLTVT.

V and J are TRBV29-1 and TRBJ1-1, with D perhaps matching TRBD1 (5 bases). The CDR3 has 11 amino acids. Germline V gene data show CDR1 as SQVTM and CDR2 as ANQGSEA. Deletions cut 5 bases from V and 4 bases from J, with 8 bases between. The CDR3 protein is CSVRRVTEAFF. CDR3 nucleotide sequence: TGCAGCGTTCGCAGGGTCACTGAAGCTTTCTTT. The variable domain in full, with the rest retrieved from reference TRBV29-1 and TRBJ1-1, is SAVISQKPSRDICQRGTSLTIQCQVDSQVTMMFWYRQQPGQSLTLIATANQGSEATYESGFVIDKFPISRPNLTFSTLTVSNMSPEDSSIYLCSVRRVTEAFFGQGTRLTVV.

The chain is built from TRBV4-1 and TRBJ1-1; D ambiguous. Deletions cut 1 base from V and 7 bases from J, with 13 bases between. This CDR3 spans 14 amino acids. Germline V gene lookup returns CDR1 MGHRA and CDR2 YSYEKL. CDR3 amino acids: CASSQVGGKDEAFF. In DNA, the CDR3 is TGCGCCAGCAGCCAAGTGGGAGGGAAAGATGAAGCTTTCTTT.

The chain links TRBV5-4 to TRBJ2-7; possible D gene TRBD1, 5 bases. The CDR3 has 13 residues. Trimming took 1 base from V and 1 from J, leaving 6 bases between them. In germline, CDR1 is SGHNT, CDR2 YYREEE (reference sequence). In DNA form, the CDR3 reads TGTGCCAGCAGCTTGCAGGGTTCCTACGAGCAGTACTTC. Translation: CASSLQGSYEQYF.

The V call is TRBV5-8, the J call TRBJ2-7; D gene uncertain. Trimming removed 1 base from V and 7 bases from J, with 9 bases in between. The CDR3 has 12 amino acids. Germline-derived CDR1 and CDR2 are SGHTS and YDEGEE. In DNA, the CDR3 is TGTGCCAGCAGCTTGTTAGTCCCTGAGCAGTACTTC. It specifies CASSLLVPEQYF.

V and J are TRBV28 and TRBJ2-3, with D possibly TRBD2 on 6 matching bases. From germline, CDR1 is MDHEN and CDR2 SYDVKM. V was trimmed by 2 bases and J by 1 base, leaving 10 bases between them. The CDR3 sequence is 15 residues long. As DNA, the CDR3 is TGTGCCAGCAGTTTAGCGGCGGGGCGCACAGATACGCAGTATTTT. Protein sequence: CASSLAAGRTDTQYF.

The count of this clone is one. The CDR3 nucleotides read TGTGCCAGTAGCTTGGACGGGAGTCCCTATGGCTACACCTTC. Its protein is CASSLDGSPYGYTF. The chain is built from TRBV19 and TRBJ1-2; D unclear. With 6 bases removed from V and 4 bases from J, the gap between germline ends came to 15 bases. This CDR3 has 14 amino acids. Germline values: CDR1 LNHDA, CDR2 SQIVND (reference sequence).

The chain couples TRBV6-2 or TRBV6-3 to TRBJ1-1; 8 bases agree with TRBD1. The V segment lost 2 bases and the J segment 4 bases; nucleotides outside the gene matches: 6. Per germline, CDR1 MNHEY and CDR2 SVGEGT. There are 15 residues in the CDR3. CDR3 DNA: TGTGCCAGCAGTTACGCATCACAGGGGGGCACTGAAGCTTTCTTT. Translating it yields CASSYASQGGTEAFF.

The rearrangement joins TRBV7-7 to TRBJ2-7; the D is unclear. The V end was cut by 5 bases, the J end by 1 base, with 18 bases between. The CDR3 loop spans 16 amino acids. CDR1 and CDR2 from the germline V gene are SSHAT and FNYEAQ (reference sequence). The DNA of the CDR3 is TGTGCCAGCAGCCCCTCCGGCGGCACCGCTTCCTACGAGCAGTACTTC. This codes for CASSPSGGTASYEQYF.

The chain carries TRBV12-3 or TRBV12-4 and TRBJ2-7, with D maybe TRBD2 (7 bases). This CDR3 has 13 amino acids. The ends were cut back, 5 bases at V and 2 bases at J, with 10 bases in the middle. Here the CDR3 DNA reads TGTGCCAGCAGTACCGGGGGGCCCTACGAGCAGTACTTC. Its protein product is CASSTGGPYEQYF.

The CDR3, as DNA: TGTGCCAGCAGCCTGGGACAGGCTCCGAACTATGGCTACACCTTC. Its translation: CASSLGQAPNYGYTF. This sequence joins TRBV7-9 and TRBJ1-2, with 8 nucleotides matching TRBD1. CDR3 length: 15 amino acids. From germline, CDR1 is SEHNR and CDR2 FQNEAQ (reference sequence). The junction had 7 bases not matched to a gene; V was cut back by 5 bases and J by 2 bases.